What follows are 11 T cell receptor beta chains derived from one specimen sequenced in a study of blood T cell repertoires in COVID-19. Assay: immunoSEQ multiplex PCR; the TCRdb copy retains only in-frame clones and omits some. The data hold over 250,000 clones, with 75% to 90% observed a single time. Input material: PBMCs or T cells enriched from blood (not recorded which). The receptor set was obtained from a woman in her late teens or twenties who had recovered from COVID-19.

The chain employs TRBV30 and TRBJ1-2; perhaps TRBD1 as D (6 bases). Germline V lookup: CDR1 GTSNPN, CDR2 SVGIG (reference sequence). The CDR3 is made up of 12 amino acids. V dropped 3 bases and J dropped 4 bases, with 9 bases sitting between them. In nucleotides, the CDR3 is TGTGCCTGGAGGATAGGGGGCTATGGCTACACCTTC. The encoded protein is CAWRIGGYGYTF.

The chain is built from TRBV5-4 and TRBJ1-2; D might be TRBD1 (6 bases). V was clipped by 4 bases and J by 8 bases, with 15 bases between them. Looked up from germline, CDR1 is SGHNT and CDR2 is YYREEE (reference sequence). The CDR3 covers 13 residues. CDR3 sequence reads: CASSPGGARGYTF. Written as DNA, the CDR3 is TGTGCCAGCAGCCCCGGGGGGGCGAGAGGCTACACCTTC.

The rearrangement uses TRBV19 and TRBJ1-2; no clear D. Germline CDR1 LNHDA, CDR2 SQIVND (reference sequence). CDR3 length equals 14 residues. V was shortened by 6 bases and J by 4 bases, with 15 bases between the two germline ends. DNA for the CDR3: TGTGCCAGTAGCATACTATCATCGGTCTATGGCTACACCTTC. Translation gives CASSILSSVYGYTF.

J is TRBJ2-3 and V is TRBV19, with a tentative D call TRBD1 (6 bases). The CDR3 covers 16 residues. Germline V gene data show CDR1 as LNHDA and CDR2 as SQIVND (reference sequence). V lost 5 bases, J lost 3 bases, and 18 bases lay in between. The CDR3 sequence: CASSSSPGEGTDTQYF. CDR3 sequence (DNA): TGTGCCAGTAGTTCTAGTCCAGGGGAAGGGACAGATACGCAGTATTTT.

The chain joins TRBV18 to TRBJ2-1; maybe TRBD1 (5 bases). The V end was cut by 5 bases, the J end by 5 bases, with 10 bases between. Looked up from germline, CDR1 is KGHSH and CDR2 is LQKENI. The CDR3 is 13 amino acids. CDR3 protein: CASSSTVHNEQFF. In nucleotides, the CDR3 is TGTGCCAGCTCATCGACAGTTCACAATGAGCAGTTCTTC.

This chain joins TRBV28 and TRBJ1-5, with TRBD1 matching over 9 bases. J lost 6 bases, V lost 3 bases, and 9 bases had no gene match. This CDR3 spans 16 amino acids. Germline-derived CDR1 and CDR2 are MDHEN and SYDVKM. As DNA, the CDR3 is TGTGCCAGCAGTTTCTCCACAGGGGGCGCAGGTCAGCCCCAGCATTTT. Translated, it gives CASSFSTGGAGQPQHF.

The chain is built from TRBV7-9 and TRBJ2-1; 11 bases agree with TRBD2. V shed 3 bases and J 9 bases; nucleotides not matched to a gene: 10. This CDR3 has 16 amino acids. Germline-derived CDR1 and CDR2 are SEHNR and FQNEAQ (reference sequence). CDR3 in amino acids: CASSLDSGGAFGEQFF. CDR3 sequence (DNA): TGTGCCAGCAGCTTGGATAGCGGGGGGGCCTTCGGTGAGCAGTTCTTC.

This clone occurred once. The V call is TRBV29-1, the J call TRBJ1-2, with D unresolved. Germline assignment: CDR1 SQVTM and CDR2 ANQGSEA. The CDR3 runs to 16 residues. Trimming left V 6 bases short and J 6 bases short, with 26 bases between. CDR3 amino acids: CSVADAGEVPINGYTF. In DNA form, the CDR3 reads TGCAGCGTAGCGGACGCAGGCGAGGTTCCGATCAATGGCTACACCTTC.

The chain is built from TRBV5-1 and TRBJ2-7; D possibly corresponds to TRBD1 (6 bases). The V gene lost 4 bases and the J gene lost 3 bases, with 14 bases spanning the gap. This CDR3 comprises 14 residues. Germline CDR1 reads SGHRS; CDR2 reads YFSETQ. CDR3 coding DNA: TGCGCCAGCAGCCTACGGACAGCCGACTACGAGCAGTACTTC. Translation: CASSLRTADYEQYF.

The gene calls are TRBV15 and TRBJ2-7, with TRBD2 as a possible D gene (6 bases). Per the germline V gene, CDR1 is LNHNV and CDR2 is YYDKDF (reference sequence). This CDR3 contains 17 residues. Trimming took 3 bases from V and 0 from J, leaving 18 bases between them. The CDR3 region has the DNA TGTGCCACCAGCAGTCCAGGAGGACCGCGGGGCTCCTACGAGCAGTACTTC. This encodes CATSSPGGPRGSYEQYF.

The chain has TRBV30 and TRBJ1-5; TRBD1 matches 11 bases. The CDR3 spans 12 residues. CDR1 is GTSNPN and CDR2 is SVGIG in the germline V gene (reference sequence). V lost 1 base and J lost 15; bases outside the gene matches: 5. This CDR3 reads CAWSAGQGERHF. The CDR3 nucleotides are TGTGCCTGGAGTGCGGGACAGGGGGAGAGGCATTTT.